A selection of T cell receptor beta chains follows, all from one sample in a study of cytomegalovirus exposure and HLA in healthy donors. The method was immunoSEQ multiplex PCR; TCRdb's version includes in-frame clones alone and lacks a portion of them. The data hold 120,000 to 150,000 clones, with roughly 62% observed a single time. The sample taken for sequencing was PBMCs. The receptor set was obtained from a male donor in good health and CMV-seronegative. The CDR3 runs from the conserved cysteine through the conserved F or W. D genes are given only for firm matches. The size of a clone is reported for some rows only, either as once, few or many, or as a class for expanded clones.

cdr3_aa,cdr3_nt,clone_size,j_call,d_call,v_call
CASSLANNEQFF,TGCGCCAGCAGCTTGGCCAACAATGAGCAGTTCTTC,few,TRBJ2-1,NA,TRBV5-1
CASSFQGAVYEQYF,TGTGCCAGCAGCTTCCAGGGGGCAGTCTACGAGCAGTACTTC,NA,TRBJ2-7,TRBD1,TRBV5-6
CASSLQGLYQETQYF,TGTGCCAGCAGTCTTCAGGGTTTGTACCAAGAGACCCAGTACTTC,NA,TRBJ2-5,NA,TRBV28
CSVRRGGRTEAFF,TGCAGCGTTCGAAGAGGGGGCCGTACTGAAGCTTTCTTT,NA,TRBJ1-1,TRBD1,TRBV29-1
CASYSTWGQSLAEAFF,TGTGCCAGCTACTCCACCTGGGGACAGTCATTGGCTGAAGCTTTCTTT,once,TRBJ1-1,TRBD1,TRBV19
CASSQTGGAKSIQYF,TGTGCCAGCAGCCAGACAGGGGGCGCCAAAAGCATTCAGTACTTC,few,TRBJ2-4,TRBD1,TRBV9
CASSYSRQGANYGYPF,TGTGCCAGCAGTTACTCGAGACAGGGTGCTAACTATGGCTACCCCTTC,NA,TRBJ1-2,TRBD1,TRBV6-6
CARSLDILVSTDTQYF,TGTGCCCGCAGCTTGGACATTCTTGTTAGCACAGATACGCAGTATTTT,NA,TRBJ2-3,NA,TRBV5-4
CAWSAEVINGYTF,TGTGCCTGGAGTGCGGAGGTAATTAATGGCTACACCTTC,NA,TRBJ1-2,NA,TRBV30
CASSLAWAPQSYEQYF,TGTGCCAGCAGCTTGGCCTGGGCTCCGCAGTCCTACGAGCAGTACTTC,NA,TRBJ2-7,NA,TRBV5-5
CASSPMEGSQETQYF,TGTGCCAGCTCACCAATGGAGGGTTCGCAAGAGACCCAGTACTTC,once,TRBJ2-5,NA,TRBV18
CASSHRDSTSRHGYTF,TGTGCCAGCAGCCACCGGGACAGTACCTCACGCCATGGCTACACCTTC,NA,TRBJ1-2,TRBD1,TRBV16
CASSLGLRWGTNDIYEQYF,TGTGCCAGCAGCTTGGGTTTACGGTGGGGGACTAACGACATTTACGAGCAGTACTTC,few,TRBJ2-7,TRBD2,TRBV7-2
CASSYPGQGFYEQYF,TGTGCCAGCAGTTACCCGGGACAGGGTTTCTACGAGCAGTACTTC,NA,TRBJ2-7,TRBD1,TRBV6-5
CASRPQGQNCEAFF,TGTGCCAGCAGACCTCAGGGACAGAATTGTGAAGCTTTCTTT,NA,TRBJ1-1,TRBD1,TRBV7-9
CASSVVAGGLSTGELFF,TGTGCCAGCAGCGTAGTGGCCGGGGGGCTTAGCACCGGGGAGCTGTTTTTT,NA,TRBJ2-2,NA,TRBV9
CASSQGTAGPNQPQHF,TGCGCCAGCAGCCAAGGGACAGCCGGCCCTAATCAGCCCCAGCATTTT,NA,TRBJ1-5,NA,TRBV4-1
CASSLAPGQGPSYTEAFF,TGTGCCAGCAGCTTAGCCCCGGGACAGGGGCCATCGTACACTGAAGCTTTCTTT,NA,TRBJ1-1,TRBD1,TRBV7-9
CASSSHMTGSYEQYF,TGTGCCAGCAGCTCTCATATGACAGGCTCCTACGAGCAGTACTTC,NA,TRBJ2-7,NA,TRBV7-2
CASSQADYGYTF,TGTGCCAGCAGCCAGGCCGACTATGGCTACACCTTC,NA,TRBJ1-2,NA,TRBV11-2
CSSTLGGTPLHF,TGTTCCAGCACCCTAGGCGGGACACCCCTCCACTTT,NA,TRBJ1-6,NA,TRBV7-9
CASSFVGTLGNEQFF,TGCGCCAGCAGCTTTGTGGGGACTTTGGGGAATGAGCAGTTCTTC,NA,TRBJ2-1,NA,TRBV5-1
CASRKGETQYF,TGTGCCAGCAGGAAGGGGGAGACCCAGTACTTC,once,TRBJ2-5,NA,TRBV6-6
CASSGGTVGNSPLHF,TGTGCCAGTAGTGGAGGGACAGTCGGCAATTCACCCCTCCACTTT,NA,TRBJ1-6,TRBD1,TRBV19
CASQWGVSGTEAFF,TGCGCCAGCCAGTGGGGGGTGTCTGGCACTGAAGCTTTCTTT,NA,TRBJ1-1,NA,TRBV4-1
CASSLGGGANYGYTF,TGTGCCAGCAGTTTAGGGGGGGGAGCTAACTATGGCTACACCTTC,NA,TRBJ1-2,NA,TRBV28
CASSLTASGTDTQYF,TGTGCCAGCAGCTTAACCGCATCGGGCACAGATACGCAGTATTTT,few,TRBJ2-3,NA,TRBV7-3
CASSLAVTDNYEQYF,TGTGCCAGCAGCCTAGCCGTGACAGACAACTACGAGCAGTACTTC,NA,TRBJ2-7,NA,TRBV7-6
CASRDQVGVDEQYF,TGTGCCAGCAGGGACCAAGTAGGGGTGGACGAGCAGTACTTC,NA,TRBJ2-7,NA,TRBV6-5
CASSLRPRAGAGNTIYF,TGTGCCAGCAGCTTAAGGCCCCGGGCGGGGGCTGGAAACACCATATATTTT,NA,TRBJ1-3,NA,TRBV13
CASSVAGLSYEQYF,TGTGCCAGCAGCGTAGCGGGGCTTTCCTACGAGCAGTACTTC,few,TRBJ2-7,TRBD2,TRBV7-3
CASSLTPDRRRIYNSPLHF,TGTGCCAGCAGCTTGACCCCGGACAGGCGTAGAATTTATAATTCACCCCTCCACTTT,NA,TRBJ1-6,TRBD1,TRBV5-6
CASSIGVGETQYF,TGTGCCAGTAGTATAGGGGTCGGGGAGACCCAGTACTTC,NA,TRBJ2-5,NA,TRBV19
CASSSPRQGFSYGYTF,TGTGCCAGCAGCTCCCCCCGCCAGGGTTTCAGCTATGGCTACACCTTC,few,TRBJ1-2,NA,TRBV11-2
CASSLEGGLTSGNTIYF,TGCGCCAGCAGCTTGGAGGGGGGGCTAACCTCTGGAAACACCATATATTTT,NA,TRBJ1-3,NA,TRBV5-1
CASSLVGGNTEAFF,TGTGCCAGCAGCTTAGTAGGCGGGAACACTGAAGCTTTCTTT,few,TRBJ1-1,NA,TRBV13
CASRTRDRDTDTQYF,TGTGCCAGCAGAACCCGGGACAGGGACACAGATACGCAGTATTTT,NA,TRBJ2-3,TRBD1,TRBV11-2
CASSNVLAGGLGELFF,TGTGCCAGCAGCAACGTACTAGCGGGGGGGCTCGGGGAGCTGTTTTTT,NA,TRBJ2-2,TRBD2,TRBV7-2
CASRDNTDTQYF,TGTGCCAGCAGGGACAACACAGATACGCAGTATTTT,NA,TRBJ2-3,NA,TRBV6-5
CASSLGQGGDTQYF,TGTGCCAGCAGCTTAGGACAGGGCGGAGATACGCAGTATTTT,few,TRBJ2-3,TRBD1,TRBV7-9
CASSHTGVGEKLFF,TGTGCCAGCAGCCACACAGGGGTAGGGGAAAAACTGTTTTTT,NA,TRBJ1-4,TRBD1,TRBV13
CASSIRTGDPLEQFF,TGTGCCAGCTCAATCAGGACAGGGGATCCTCTTGAGCAGTTCTTC,NA,TRBJ2-1,TRBD1,TRBV18
CASSPGQGGYTEAFF,TGTGCCAGCAGCCCGGGACAGGGGGGGTACACTGAAGCTTTCTTT,NA,TRBJ1-1,TRBD1,TRBV5-4
CSARRSQETQYF,TGCAGCGCTCGTCGGAGCCAAGAGACCCAGTACTTC,NA,TRBJ2-5,NA,TRBV29-1
CASSYQSGGSDGYTF,TGTGCCAGCAGCTACCAAAGTGGGGGGAGCGATGGCTACACCTTC,NA,TRBJ1-2,NA,TRBV13